This T cell receptor (beta chain) was identified in a study of T cells after posttransplantation cyclophosphamide (dated by TCRdb to 2016 to 2017). For the study in its entirety: Using TRB sequencing, the study followed how the T cell repertoire reconstituted after myeloablative bone marrow transplantation in which posttransplantation cyclophosphamide served as GVHD prophylaxis. Samples from about 33 PTCy-treated patients, along with samples from 16 of their related bone marrow donors, underwent antigen receptor sequencing. TRB sequencing was performed on blood from all 35 or so PTCy patients with 1-year posttransplant specimens. In 3 patients, TRB sequencing was also performed on up to roughly 3 more blood samples taken 2 to 5.2 years after transplant, and in 4 patients, pretransplant blood was also TRB-sequenced. Because TRA and TRB clonality were tightly correlated in nine or ten samples, subsequent TCR analyses were focused on TRB only. Public TRB sequences were checked against a database of over 3,500 sequences associated with responses to pathogens, tumor antigens, self-antigens and alloantigens.

This clone was seen a single time. Its antigen target is currently unknown. No much larger clonotype is one base removed from it; base qualities were not supplied. Viable CD3+CD4+ or CD3+CD8+ cells that were CCR7+CD45RA+CD45RO-CD95-CD27+CD28+ were defined as naive T cells. Related bone marrow donors provided peripheral blood samples on the day of marrow donation. Peripheral blood and bone marrow mononuclear cells were isolated by Ficoll-Hypaque density centrifugation and were cryopreserved. Sorting of CD4+ and CD8+ T cells, including naive and memory subsets, was performed by FACS on a FACSAria II. Its CDR3 holds 14 amino acids, cysteine through phenylalanine. The sequence is cut down to CDR3 DNA, 42 bases in frame from base 1. Genomic DNA was the input for TRB sequencing, which was run either with the immunoSEQ assay at survey resolution or with the hsTCRB kit. As for the authors' bioinformatics: The immunoSEQ software handled the initial read processing, while the LymphoSeq R package was used for the repertoire analyses. Clonality was calculated as 1 minus normalized Shannon entropy, and the Gini coefficient was also calculated for each TRB dataset. To infer phenotypes in unsorted samples, TRB sequences from sorted subsets of the recipient or donor were mapped onto unsorted samples from the same recipient. Entries here come from immuneACCESS through TCRdb and include only in-frame sequences with V and J called. Some clones fail to appear in such tables; in the studies checked, an unresolved V gene covers under half of the shortfall, and the cause of the remainder is unknown. V and J calls plus clone size are reproduced from that table; the DNA served to infer D and trimming. The sample yields 25,000 to 35,000 clones; approximately 90% were counted once. Together, the top ten hold 0.2% to 0.3% of the sample.

Summary of the overall study and its limitations: The TRB repertoires of T cells infiltrating skin or GI tract showed only limited overlap with the TRB repertoires of T cells in blood. Donor-recipient similarity was low at 1-2 months but increased during the first year, and donor CD8+ memory clones often dominated later blood repertoires. Across the approximately 48 patients, TRB clonality was highly associated with recipient CMV seropositivity and CMV reactivation, and diversity with PTCy was similar to that in the CNI/methotrexate controls.

The chain is encoded by TRBV21-1 joined to TRBJ2-5; TRBD1 is the table's D call and was not checked against the DNA. Near its end, the DNA agrees better with TRBJ2-7, so the J call may be wrong. TRBV21-1 is an annotated pseudogene. The sequence derives from a woman between 55 and 75 years old in good health, CMV-negative, and a related stem cell transplant donor. Sequencing was carried out using naive CD4+ T cells sorted from PBMCs. The nucleotide sequence reads TGTGCCAGCAGCAAAGGGCAGGGGGACCACGAGCAGTACTTC. Its protein is CASSKGQGDHEQYF.